This T cell receptor (beta chain) originates from a study of regulatory T cells in long-lasting Graves disease (dated by TCRdb to the early 2020s). For context, the study as a whole: Persistent Graves' disease meant more than 5 years of antithyroid drug treatment with TSH receptor autoantibodies that stayed positive. Persistent Graves' disease patients were compared with newly diagnosed Graves' disease patients by peripheral blood TCR sequencing and RNA sequencing. The study was registered as a clinical trial and conducted in China. A total of about 35 samples underwent TCR sequencing: 13 from persistent and some 20 from newly diagnosed Graves' disease patients. Persistent Graves' disease patients in the clinical cohort had taken antithyroid drugs for roughly ten years on average. The study at large found these results: Sequencing and analysis were limited to the TCR beta chain. TRBV28, TRBJ1-2 and TRBJ2-5 were preferentially used in persistent disease, while TRBV20-1 and TRBJ2-1 were favored in newly diagnosed disease. Persistent patients shared more public clonotypes among themselves (around 3,000) than newly diagnosed patients did (nearly 1,000). Only peripheral blood was studied, because thyroid tissue, the primary lesion, was inaccessible. Compared with newly diagnosed patients, patients with persistent Graves' disease had lower TCR Shannon entropy and fewer highly expanded clones, which suggests clonal expansion. The authors noted that the small sample size was a limitation that may lower accuracy.

Trimming takes 5 bases from V and 0 bases from J, and the germline ends sit 11 bases apart. CDR1 and CDR2 are read off the germline V gene (reference sequence) as LNHDA and SQIVND. Its CDR3 holds 15 amino acids, cysteine through phenylalanine. Solely the CDR3 DNA is kept, with 45 bases framed from the first base. The sample's time point label is to be understood as: persistent/refractory GD, antithyroid drugs over 5 years with positive TRAb. For both TCR sequencing and RNA sequencing, RNA was extracted from PBMCs in TRIzol. The diagnosis of Graves' disease followed American Thyroid Association guidelines. Recruitment of patients was carried out at an endocrinology department in Xi'an, China. From each patient, 7.5 to 9.5 milliliters of peripheral blood was collected into an EDTA anticoagulant tube. PBMCs were isolated by Ficoll Paque Plus density gradient separation without further T cell sorting. RNA quality was checked with an Agilent 2100 Bioanalyzer and agarose gel, and concentration with a NanoDrop 2000.

Preparation of the library involved multiplex PCR. Sequencing used an Illumina HiSeq 4000. TCR beta libraries were built with iRepertoire HTBI primers and Arm-PCR amplification of CDR3 regions. Before sequencing, the PCR products underwent gel purification. Regarding the original processing steps: Gene usage analysis of CDR3 amino acid clonotypes used the 60 to 75 TRBV and around 13 TRBJ segments found across samples. COPE and FqMerger were used to merge the filtered high-quality paired reads into contigs. BLAST was used to align contigs to IMGT TRBV, TRBD and TRBJ reference genes, with CDR3 defined following IMGT. Any clonotype with a frequency above 0.1% was classified as a highly expanded clone. Shannon entropy was used to measure repertoire diversity, and the Gini coefficient was used to measure V-J evenness. Clonotypes shared by more than one individual were considered public. The public reads were reprocessed in TCRdb via fastp at Q25 and MiXCR, keeping in-frame beta chains. Duplicate CDR3 protein sequences are folded into a single record with the most common DNA and genes. The authors' filters were not applied to this entry. The sample table shows fewer than 400,000 distinct CDR3 sequences, and more than 20% are seen once. The biggest ten clones account for under 25% of the sample.

This clonotype was counted only a few times. Which antigen it targets is not known. No base-level quality is on record; no much larger clone is a single base apart. The chain joins TRBV19 to TRBJ2-4; the D gene is perhaps TRBD1, from 6 matching bases. Sequencing was performed on peripheral blood mononuclear cells (PBMCs), taken when the disease was refractory, from a patient treated with antithyroid drugs. The clonotype comes from a female donor with Graves disease. The bases are TGTGCCAGTAGTCGGACAGCCCTAGCCAAAAACATTCAGTACTTC. Its protein reads: CASSRTALAKNIQYF.